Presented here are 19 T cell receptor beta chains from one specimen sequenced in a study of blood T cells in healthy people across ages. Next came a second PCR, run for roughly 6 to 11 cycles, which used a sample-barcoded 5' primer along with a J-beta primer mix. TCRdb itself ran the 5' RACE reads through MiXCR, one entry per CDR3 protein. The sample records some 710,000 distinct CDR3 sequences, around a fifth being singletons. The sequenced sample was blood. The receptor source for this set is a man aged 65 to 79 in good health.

CDR3 sequence reads: CSARDLDHTDTQYF. For the CDR3, the DNA is TGCAGTGCTAGAGATCTCGACCACACAGATACGCAGTATTTT. The gene calls are TRBV20-1 and TRBJ2-3; D unresolved. CDR1 DFQATT and CDR2 SNEGSKA come from the germline V gene (reference sequence). The CDR3 runs to 14 residues. The V and J ends lost 0 bases and 2 bases respectively, with 9 bases between them.

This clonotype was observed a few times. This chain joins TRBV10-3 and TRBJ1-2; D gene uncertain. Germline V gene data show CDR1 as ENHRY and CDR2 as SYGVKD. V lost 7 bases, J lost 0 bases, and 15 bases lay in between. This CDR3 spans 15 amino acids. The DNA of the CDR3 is TGTGCCATCAACCTGGAGGGCAGTTCTAACTATGGCTACACCTTC. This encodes CAINLEGSSNYGYTF.

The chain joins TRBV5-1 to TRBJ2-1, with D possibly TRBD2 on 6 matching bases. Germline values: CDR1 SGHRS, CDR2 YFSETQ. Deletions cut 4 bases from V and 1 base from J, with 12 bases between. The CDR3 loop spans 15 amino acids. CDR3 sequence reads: CASSQRLGSYNEQFF. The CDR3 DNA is TGCGCCAGCAGCCAACGACTAGGGTCCTACAATGAGCAGTTCTTC. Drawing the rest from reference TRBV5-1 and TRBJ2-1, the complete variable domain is KAGVTQTPRYLIKTRGQQVTLSCSPISGHRSVSWYQQTPGQGLQFLFEYFSETQRNKGNFPGRFSGRQFSNSRSEMNVSTLELGDSALYLCASSQRLGSYNEQFFGPGTRLTVL.

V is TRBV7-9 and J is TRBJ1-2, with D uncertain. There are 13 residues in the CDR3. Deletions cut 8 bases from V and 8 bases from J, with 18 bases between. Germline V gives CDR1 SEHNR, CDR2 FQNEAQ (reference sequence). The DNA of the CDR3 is TGTGCCAGCTCCCCCGGGCCCTCGGGGGGCTACACCTTC. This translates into CASSPGPSGGYTF.

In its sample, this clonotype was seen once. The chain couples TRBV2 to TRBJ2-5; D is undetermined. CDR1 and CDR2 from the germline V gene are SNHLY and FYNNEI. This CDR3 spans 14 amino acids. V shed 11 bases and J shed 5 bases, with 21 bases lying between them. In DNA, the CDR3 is TGTGCCGGCACCGAAGGGCTGCATGGGGAGACCCAGTACTTC. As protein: CAGTEGLHGETQYF. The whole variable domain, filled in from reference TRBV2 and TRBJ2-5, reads EPEVTQTPSHQVTQMGQEVILRCVPISNHLYFYWYRQILGQKVEFLVSFYNNEISEKSEIFDDQFSVERPDGSNFTLKIRSTKLEDSAMYFCAGTEGLHGETQYFGPGTRLLVL.

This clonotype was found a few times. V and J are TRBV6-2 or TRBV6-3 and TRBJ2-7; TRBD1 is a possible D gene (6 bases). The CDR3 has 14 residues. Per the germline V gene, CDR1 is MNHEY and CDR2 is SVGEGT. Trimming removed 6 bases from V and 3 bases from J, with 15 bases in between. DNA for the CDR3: TGTGCCAGCAGGGGACAAGGCGTAAACTACGAGCAGTACGTC. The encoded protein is CASRGQGVNYEQYV.

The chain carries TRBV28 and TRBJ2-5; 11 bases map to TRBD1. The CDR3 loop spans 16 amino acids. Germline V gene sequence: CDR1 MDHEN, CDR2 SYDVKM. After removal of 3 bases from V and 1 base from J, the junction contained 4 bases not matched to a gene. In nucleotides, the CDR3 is TGTGCCAGCAGTTTTGGGACAGGGGGGAGCCAAGAGACCCAGTACTTC. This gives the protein CASSFGTGGSQETQYF.

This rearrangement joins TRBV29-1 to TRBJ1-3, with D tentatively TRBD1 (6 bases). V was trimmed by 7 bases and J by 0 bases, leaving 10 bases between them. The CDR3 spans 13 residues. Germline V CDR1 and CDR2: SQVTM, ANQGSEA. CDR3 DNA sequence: TGCAGCGCCGGGACATCCTCTGGAAACACCATATATTTT. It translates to CSAGTSSGNTIYF.

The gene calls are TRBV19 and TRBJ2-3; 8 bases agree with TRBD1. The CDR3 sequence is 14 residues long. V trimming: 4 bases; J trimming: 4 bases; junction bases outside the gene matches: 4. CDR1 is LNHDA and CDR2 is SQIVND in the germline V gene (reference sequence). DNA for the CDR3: TGTGCCAGTAGTAGCAACAGGGGGTCAGATACGCAGTATTTT. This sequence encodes CASSSNRGSDTQYF.

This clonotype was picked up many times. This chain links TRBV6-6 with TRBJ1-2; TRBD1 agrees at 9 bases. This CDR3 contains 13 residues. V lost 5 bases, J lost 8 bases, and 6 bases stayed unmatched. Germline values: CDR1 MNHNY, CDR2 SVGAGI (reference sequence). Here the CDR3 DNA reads TGTGCCAGCAGTCCCTGGGACAGGGCGGGCTACACCTTC. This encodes CASSPWDRAGYTF.

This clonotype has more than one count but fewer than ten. Here the CDR3 reads CASSTERLSSYEQYV. The CDR3 bases are TGTGCCAGCAGCACGGAGCGACTTAGCTCCTACGAGCAGTACGTC. The chain is built from TRBV6-2 or TRBV6-3 and TRBJ2-7; no clear D. The V end was cut by 6 bases, the J end by 0 bases, with 15 bases between. Germline loops: CDR1 MNHEY, CDR2 SVGEGT. The CDR3 loop spans 15 amino acids.

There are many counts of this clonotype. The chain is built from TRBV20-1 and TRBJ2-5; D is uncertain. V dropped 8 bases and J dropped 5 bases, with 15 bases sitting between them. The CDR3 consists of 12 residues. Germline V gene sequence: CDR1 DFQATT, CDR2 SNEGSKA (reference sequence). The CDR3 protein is CSPGVPPETQYF. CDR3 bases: TGCAGTCCTGGGGTCCCGCCCGAGACCCAGTACTTC.

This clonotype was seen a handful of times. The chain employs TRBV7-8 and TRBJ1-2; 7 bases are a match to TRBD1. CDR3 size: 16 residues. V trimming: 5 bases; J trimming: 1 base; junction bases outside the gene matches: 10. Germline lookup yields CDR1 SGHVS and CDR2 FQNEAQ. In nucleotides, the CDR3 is TGTGCCAGCAGCCCCGGCCGGGACAGAGATAACTATGGCTACACCTTC. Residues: CASSPGRDRDNYGYTF.

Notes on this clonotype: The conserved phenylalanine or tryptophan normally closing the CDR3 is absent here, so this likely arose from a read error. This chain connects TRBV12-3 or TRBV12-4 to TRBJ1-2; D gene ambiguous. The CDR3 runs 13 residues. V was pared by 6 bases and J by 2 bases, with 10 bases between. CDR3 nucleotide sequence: TGTGCCAGCAGCCCAATGGAAAACTATGGCTACACCTTA. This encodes CASSPMENYGYTL.

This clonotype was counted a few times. The CDR3 is CASRSEVRGLDGYTF. CDR3 sequence (DNA): TGTGCCAGCAGATCGGAGGTCAGGGGGTTAGATGGCTACACCTTC. This rearrangement joins TRBV5-5 to TRBJ1-2, with TRBD1 identical over 7 bases. CDR1 and CDR2 from the germline V gene are SGHKS and YYEKEE (reference sequence). This CDR3 contains 15 residues. V gave up 5 bases and J gave up 6 bases; unmatched junction bases: 13.

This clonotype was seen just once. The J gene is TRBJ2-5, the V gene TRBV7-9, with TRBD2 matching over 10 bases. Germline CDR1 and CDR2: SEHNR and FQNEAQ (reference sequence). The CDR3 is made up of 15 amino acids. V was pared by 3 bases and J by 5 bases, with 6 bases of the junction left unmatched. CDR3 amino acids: CASSLASGGMETQYF. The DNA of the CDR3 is TGTGCCAGCAGCTTGGCTAGCGGGGGTATGGAGACCCAGTACTTC.

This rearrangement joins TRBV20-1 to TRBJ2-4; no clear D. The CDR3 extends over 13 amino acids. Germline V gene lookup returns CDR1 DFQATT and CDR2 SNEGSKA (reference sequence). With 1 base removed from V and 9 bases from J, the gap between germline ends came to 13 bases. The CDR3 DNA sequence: TGCAGTGCTAGAGGTCCCCCTAAGGGCATTCAGTACTTC. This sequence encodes CSARGPPKGIQYF.

The chain's CDR3 is CASSIPVTGRLQLFF. In DNA, the CDR3 is TGTGCCAGTAGTATTCCCGTGACAGGGCGCCTACAACTGTTTTTT. The V and J genes are TRBV19 and TRBJ1-4; 7 bases map to TRBD1. Trimming at V came to 3 bases and at J to 12 bases, leaving 13 bases not matched to a gene. CDR1 and CDR2 from the germline V gene are LNHDA and SQIVND (reference sequence). The CDR3 is 15 residues long.

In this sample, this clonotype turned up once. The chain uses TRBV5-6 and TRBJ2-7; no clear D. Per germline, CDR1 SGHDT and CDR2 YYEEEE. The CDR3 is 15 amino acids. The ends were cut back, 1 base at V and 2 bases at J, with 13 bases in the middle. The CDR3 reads CASSLLGSETYEQYV. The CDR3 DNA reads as TGTGCCAGCAGCTTGTTGGGGTCGGAAACCTACGAGCAGTACGTC.